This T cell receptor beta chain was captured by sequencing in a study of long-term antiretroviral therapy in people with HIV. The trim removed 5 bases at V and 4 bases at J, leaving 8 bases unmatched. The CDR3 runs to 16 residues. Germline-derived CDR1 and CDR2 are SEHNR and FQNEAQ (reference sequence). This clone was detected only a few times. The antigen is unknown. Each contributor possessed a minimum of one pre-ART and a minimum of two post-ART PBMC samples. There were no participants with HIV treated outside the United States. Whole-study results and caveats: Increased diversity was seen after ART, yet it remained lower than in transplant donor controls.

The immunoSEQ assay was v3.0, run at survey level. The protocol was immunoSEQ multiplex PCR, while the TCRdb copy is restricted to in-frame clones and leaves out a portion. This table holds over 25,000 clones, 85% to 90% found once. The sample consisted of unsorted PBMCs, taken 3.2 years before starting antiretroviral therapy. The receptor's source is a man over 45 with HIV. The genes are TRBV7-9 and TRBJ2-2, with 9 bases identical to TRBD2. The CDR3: CASSLSGRRPTGELFF. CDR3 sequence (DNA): TGTGCCAGCAGCCTTAGCGGGAGACGTCCCACCGGGGAGCTGTTTTTT.